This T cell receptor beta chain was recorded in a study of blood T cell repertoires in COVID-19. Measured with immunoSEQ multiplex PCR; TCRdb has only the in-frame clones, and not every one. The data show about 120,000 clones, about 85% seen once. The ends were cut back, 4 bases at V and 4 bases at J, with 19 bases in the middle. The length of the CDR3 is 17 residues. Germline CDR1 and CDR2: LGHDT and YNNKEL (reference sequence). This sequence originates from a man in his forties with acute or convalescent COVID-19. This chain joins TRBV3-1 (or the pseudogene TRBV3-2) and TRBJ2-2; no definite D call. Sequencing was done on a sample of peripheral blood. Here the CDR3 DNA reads TGTGCCAGCAGCCCATATAAGCTAGACGGCGGCACCGGGGAGCTGTTTTTT. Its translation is CASSPYKLDGGTGELFF.